Sequencing of this TCR beta chain was carried out in a study of blood T cell repertoires in COVID-19. In the study overall: The origin of the acute and convalescent COVID-19 samples was the United States, Italy and Spain. In each case, the material was cDNA or gDNA derived from T cells, B-cell-depleted T cells, or PBMCs.

Trimming cost V 5 bases and J 4 bases; bases outside gene matches: 11. The V gene's germline CDR1 is MNHEY and CDR2 SMNVEV (reference sequence). This CDR3 has 17 amino acids. In the authors' workflow: Amplified reference gene primers provided the basis for estimating nucleated cell counts. Method: immunoSEQ multiplex PCR; TCRdb's copy keeps in-frame clones and lacks some. V, J and clone size are taken as reported in that table, and D and trimming were inferred from the DNA itself. The profile covers over 250,000 clones, with roughly 86% appearing a single time and approximately 2.2% taken by the ten largest.

The receptor was derived from a woman aged 45 to 65 with acute or convalescent COVID-19. The sequencing sample was made of peripheral blood. V usage is TRBV27 and J usage is TRBJ1-1, with 12 bases aligning to TRBD1. The chain's CDR3 is CASSPLGTGGGSTEAFF. The CDR3 DNA reads TGTGCCAGCAGTCCCCTAGGGACAGGGGGCGGGAGCACTGAAGCTTTCTTT.